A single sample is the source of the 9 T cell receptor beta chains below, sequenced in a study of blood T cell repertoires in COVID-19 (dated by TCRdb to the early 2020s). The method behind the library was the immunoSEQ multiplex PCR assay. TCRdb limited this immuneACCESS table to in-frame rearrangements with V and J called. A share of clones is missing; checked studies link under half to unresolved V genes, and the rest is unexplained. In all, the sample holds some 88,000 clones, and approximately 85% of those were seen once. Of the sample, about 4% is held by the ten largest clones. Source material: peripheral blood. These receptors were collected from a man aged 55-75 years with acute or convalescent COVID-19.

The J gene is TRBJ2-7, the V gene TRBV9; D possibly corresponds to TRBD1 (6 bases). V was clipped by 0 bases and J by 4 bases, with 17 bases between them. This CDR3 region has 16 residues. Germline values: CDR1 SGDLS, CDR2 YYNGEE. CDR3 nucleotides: TGTGCCAGCAGCGTAGGGAGCAGGGGTAATAGGTACGAGCAGTACTTC. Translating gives CASSVGSRGNRYEQYF.

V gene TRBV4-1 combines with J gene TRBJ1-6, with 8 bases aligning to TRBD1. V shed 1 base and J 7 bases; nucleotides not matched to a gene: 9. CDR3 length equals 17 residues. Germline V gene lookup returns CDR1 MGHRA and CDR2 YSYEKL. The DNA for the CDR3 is TGCGCCAGCAGCCAAGCGGGGGCCGACAGGGGAAATTCACCCCTCCACTTT. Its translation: CASSQAGADRGNSPLHF.

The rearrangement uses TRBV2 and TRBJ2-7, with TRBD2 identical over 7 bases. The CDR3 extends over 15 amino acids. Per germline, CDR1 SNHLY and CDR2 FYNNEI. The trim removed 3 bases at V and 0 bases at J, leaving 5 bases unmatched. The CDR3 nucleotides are TGTGCCAGCAGTGACTGGCGGGGGTTCTCCTACGAGCAGTACTTC. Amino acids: CASSDWRGFSYEQYF.

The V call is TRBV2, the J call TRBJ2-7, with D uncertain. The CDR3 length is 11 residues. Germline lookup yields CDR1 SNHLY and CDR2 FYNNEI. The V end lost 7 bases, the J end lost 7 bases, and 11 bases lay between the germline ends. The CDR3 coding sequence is TGTGCCAGCAATCTCCCCAGGGAGCAGTACTTC. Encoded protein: CASNLPREQYF.

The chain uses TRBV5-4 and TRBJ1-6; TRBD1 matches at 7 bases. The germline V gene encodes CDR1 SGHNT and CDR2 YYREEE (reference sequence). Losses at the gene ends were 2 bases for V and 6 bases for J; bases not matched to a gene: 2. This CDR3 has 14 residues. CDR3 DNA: TGTGCCAGCAGCTTCCGGGACAGTAATTCACCCCTCCACTTT. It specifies CASSFRDSNSPLHF.

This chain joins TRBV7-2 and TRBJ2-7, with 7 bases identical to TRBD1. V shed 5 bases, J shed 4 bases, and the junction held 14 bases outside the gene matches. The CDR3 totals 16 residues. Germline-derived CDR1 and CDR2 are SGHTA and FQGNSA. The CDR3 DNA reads TGTGCCAGCAGCCCCAGAGCCGCGCCCAGGGGGTACGAGCAGTACTTC. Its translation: CASSPRAAPRGYEQYF.

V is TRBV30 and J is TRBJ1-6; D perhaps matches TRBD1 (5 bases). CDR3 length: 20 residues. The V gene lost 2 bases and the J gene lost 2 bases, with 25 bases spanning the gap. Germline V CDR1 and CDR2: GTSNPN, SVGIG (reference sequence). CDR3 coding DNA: TGTGCCTGGAGTCGGTCGGAGGGCCTGTGGGGGGGAACCTATAATTCACCCCTCCACTTT. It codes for CAWSRSEGLWGGTYNSPLHF.

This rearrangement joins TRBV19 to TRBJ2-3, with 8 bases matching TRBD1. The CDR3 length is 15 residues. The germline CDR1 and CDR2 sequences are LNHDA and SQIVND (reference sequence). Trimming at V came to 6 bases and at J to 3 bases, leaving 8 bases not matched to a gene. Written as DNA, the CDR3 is TGTGCCAGTAGCCAGGGGGCTCTTGGGACAGATACGCAGTATTTT. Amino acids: CASSQGALGTDTQYF.

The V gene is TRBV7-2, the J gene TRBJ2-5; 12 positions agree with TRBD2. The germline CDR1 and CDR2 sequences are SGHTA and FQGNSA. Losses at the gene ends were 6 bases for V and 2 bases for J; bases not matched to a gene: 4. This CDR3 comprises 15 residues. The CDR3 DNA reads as TGTGCCAGCAGAGAAGGACTAGCGGGACAAGAGACCCAGTACTTC. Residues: CASREGLAGQETQYF.